Below, one TCR beta chain is given with its context. Its antigen is still unknown. The sample comes from a study of cytomegalovirus exposure and HLA in healthy donors. Looking at the study overall: The roughly 130 validation repertoires used the same platform as the roughly 670 first-cohort repertoires (as reported by a later analysis). Study results and limitations: In a later analysis, first-cohort TCR clusters were found to tend to co-occur in the 130 or so validation repertoires.

Clones were sequenced by immunoSEQ multiplex PCR, and TCRdb holds only the in-frame ones, with some missing. The sample consists of 70,000 to 75,000 clones, roughly 94% of them appearing once. The source of this sequence is a woman aged 18-35 years in good health and CMV-seropositive. Source material: PBMCs.

CDR3 loop: CASSSRGLSTDTQYF. DNA for the CDR3: TGTGCCAGCAGCTCCAGGGGGCTGAGCACAGATACGCAGTATTTT. This chain connects TRBV5-6 to TRBJ2-3; 8 bases are shared with TRBD1. Trimming took 3 bases from V and 0 from J; bases not matched to a gene: 3. Germline lookup yields CDR1 SGHDT and CDR2 YYEEEE. The CDR3 is 15 residues long. Full variable domain (missing parts from reference TRBV5-6 and TRBJ2-3): DAGVTQSPTHLIKTRGQQVTLRCSPKSGHDTVSWYQQALGQGPQFIFQYYEEEERQRGNFPDRFSGHQFPNYSSELNVNALLLGDSALYLCASSSRGLSTDTQYFGPGTRLTVL.